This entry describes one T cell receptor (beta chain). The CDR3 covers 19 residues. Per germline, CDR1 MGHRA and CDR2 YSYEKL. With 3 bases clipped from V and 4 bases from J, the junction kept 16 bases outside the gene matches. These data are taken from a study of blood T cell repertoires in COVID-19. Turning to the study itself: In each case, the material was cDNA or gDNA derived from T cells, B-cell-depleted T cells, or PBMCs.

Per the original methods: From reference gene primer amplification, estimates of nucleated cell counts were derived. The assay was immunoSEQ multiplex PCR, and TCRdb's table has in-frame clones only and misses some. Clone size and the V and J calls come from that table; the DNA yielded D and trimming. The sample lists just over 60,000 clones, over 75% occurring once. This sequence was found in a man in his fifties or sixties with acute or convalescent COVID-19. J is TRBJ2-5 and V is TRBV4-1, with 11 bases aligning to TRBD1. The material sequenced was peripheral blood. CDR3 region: CASSHGLSSGTGGGETQYF. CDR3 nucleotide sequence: TGCGCCAGCAGCCACGGCCTTAGTTCCGGGACAGGGGGTGGAGAGACCCAGTACTTC.